This passage covers 5 T cell receptor beta chains from one sample sequenced in a study of Ad26.COV2.S vaccination and SARS-CoV-2 variants. Treatment reported: around 19 received Ad26.COV2.S at low or high dose, single or two shots; about 5 received placebo; per-sample allocation not given. The samples date from day 63 after the first vaccine or placebo injection. Profiled with immunoSEQ multiplex PCR; TCRdb holds only in-frame clones, not every one. The data show approximately 350,000 clones, 83% seen once. The sample consisted of peripheral blood, taken in a trial of Ad26.COV2.S vaccine versus placebo. The receptor source for this set is a person between 18 and 65 years old who received the Ad26.COV2.S COVID-19 vaccine or a placebo.

The chain couples TRBV6-5 to TRBJ1-5, with a tentative D call TRBD1 (5 bases). Germline CDR1 reads MNHEY; CDR2 reads SVGAGI. CDR3 length: 14 amino acids. Trimming cost V 0 bases and J 7 bases, with 10 bases left between them. CDR3 in amino acids: CASSYSGGRQPQHF. For the CDR3, the DNA is TGTGCCAGCAGTTACTCCGGGGGTAGGCAGCCCCAGCATTTT.

This chain joins TRBV10-1 and TRBJ2-1, with TRBD2 matching 9 bases. Germline lookup yields CDR1 WNHNN and CDR2 SYGVQD (reference sequence). Unmatched junction bases numbered 9, after V lost 0 bases and J lost 6 bases. This CDR3 region has 17 residues. The CDR3 DNA is TGCGCCAGCAGTGAGTCTTTTTGCGGGGGGGATCTCAATGAGCAGTTCTTC. Amino acids: CASSESFCGGDLNEQFF.

The chain combines TRBV7-9 with TRBJ1-2, with D possibly matching TRBD1 (6 bases). The length of the CDR3 is 14 residues. Trimming stripped 3 bases from V and 4 bases from J, with 12 bases between. Germline CDR1 reads SEHNR; CDR2 reads FQNEAQ (reference sequence). The DNA for the CDR3 is TGTGCCAGCAGCTTTACAGGGAGGGGCTATGGCTACACCTTC. Its translation: CASSFTGRGYGYTF.

The chain employs TRBV2 and TRBJ2-3, with TRBD2 matching over 7 bases. From germline, CDR1 is SNHLY and CDR2 FYNNEI. The CDR3 length is 14 residues. V lost 11 bases to trimming and J lost 0 bases; unmatched junction nucleotides: 8. The CDR3 loop is CAFRGGSSTDTQYF. The CDR3 nucleotides are TGTGCCTTCCGGGGAGGGTCTAGCACAGATACGCAGTATTTT. Looking up the rest from reference TRBV2 and TRBJ2-3 gives the full variable domain: EPEVTQTPSHQVTQMGQEVILRCVPISNHLYFYWYRQILGQKVEFLVSFYNNEISEKSEIFDDQFSVERPDGSNFTLKIRSTKLEDSAMYFCAFRGGSSTDTQYFGPGTRLTVL.

The chain couples TRBV5-5 to TRBJ1-6; TRBD1 is a possible D gene (5 bases). Germline V gives CDR1 SGHKS, CDR2 YYEKEE (reference sequence). CDR3 length: 16 residues. V lost 6 bases to trimming and J lost 0 bases, with 13 bases between them. The CDR3 sequence is CASNAAGSSYNSPLHF. The CDR3 DNA reads TGTGCCAGCAACGCAGCAGGGAGCTCCTATAATTCACCCCTCCACTTT.